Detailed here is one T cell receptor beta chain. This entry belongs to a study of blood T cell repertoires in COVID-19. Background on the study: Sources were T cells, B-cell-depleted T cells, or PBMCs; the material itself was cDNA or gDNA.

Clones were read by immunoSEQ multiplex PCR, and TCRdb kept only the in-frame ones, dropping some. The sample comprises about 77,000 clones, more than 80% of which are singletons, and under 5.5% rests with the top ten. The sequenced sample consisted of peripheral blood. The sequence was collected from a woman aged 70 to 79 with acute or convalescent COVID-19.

This CDR3 reads CASSPTGSHGYTF. The CDR3 bases are TGTGCCAGCAGTCCTACAGGAAGCCATGGCTACACCTTC. This chain links TRBV6-6 with TRBJ1-2; a weak D match, TRBD1 (5 bases). Germline V gene data show CDR1 as MNHNY and CDR2 as SVGAGI (reference sequence). Trimming took off 5 bases at V and 6 bases at J, with 13 bases between the two ends. The CDR3 is made up of 13 amino acids.